This entry lists 17 T cell receptor beta chains sequenced from one sample in a study of blood T cell repertoires in COVID-19. Using immunoSEQ multiplex PCR, the repertoire was profiled, and TCRdb retains in-frame clones only, with some absent. The sample lists 200,000 to 300,000 clones, over 75% occurring once. The sequenced sample was peripheral blood. These receptors all stem from a woman older than 75 with acute or convalescent COVID-19.

This clone was picked up a small number of times. The V gene is TRBV9, the J gene TRBJ2-2; D is ambiguous. In germline, CDR1 is SGDLS, CDR2 YYNGEE. V was pared by 6 bases and J by 6 bases, with 9 bases between. The CDR3 covers 12 residues. CDR3 sequence reads: CASTRGPGELFF. CDR3 coding DNA: TGTGCCAGCACCCGAGGTCCCGGGGAGCTGTTTTTT.

The chain employs TRBV5-1 and TRBJ2-7, with 8 bases aligning to TRBD2. This CDR3 region has 14 residues. The germline CDR1 and CDR2 sequences are SGHRS and YFSETQ. V gave up 4 bases and J gave up 5 bases; unmatched junction bases: 8. The CDR3 protein is CASSLPGGSDEQYF. CDR3 bases: TGCGCCAGCAGCCTCCCGGGAGGGAGCGACGAGCAGTACTTC.

The rearrangement links TRBV24-1 to TRBJ1-5; possibly TRBD1 for D (6 bases). V gave up 9 bases and J gave up 0 bases, with 32 bases separating them. CDR1 and CDR2 from the germline V gene are KGHDR and SFDVKD. This CDR3 is built from 21 residues. DNA for the CDR3: TGTGCCACCCGGGTAGTTGGTCCCGAATATACAGGGATGCGTAGCAATCAGCCCCAGCATTTT. It codes for CATRVVGPEYTGMRSNQPQHF.

The rearrangement joins TRBV6-5 to TRBJ2-7; D is possibly TRBD1 (5 bases). Deletions cut 7 bases from V and 7 bases from J, with 17 bases between. Germline values: CDR1 MNHEY, CDR2 SVGAGI. CDR3 size: 13 residues. The CDR3 reads CASTYSGRGEQYF. The CDR3 DNA is TGTGCCAGCACCTACTCCGGTAGGGGAGAGCAGTACTTC.

The chain carries TRBV6-2 or TRBV6-3 and TRBJ1-2; a weak D match, TRBD1 (6 bases). Trimming took 6 bases from V and 1 from J, leaving 18 bases between them. The CDR3 loop spans 16 amino acids. From germline, CDR1 is MNHEY and CDR2 SVGEGT. DNA for the CDR3: TGTGCCAGCAGCCTGAGGACAGCCGGGCTTAACTATGGCTACACCTTC. Amino acids: CASSLRTAGLNYGYTF.

The chain uses TRBV3-1 (or the pseudogene TRBV3-2) and TRBJ2-5; D uncertain. V was clipped by 3 bases and J by 1 base, with 3 bases between them. The CDR3 is made up of 12 amino acids. Germline CDR1 is LGHDT and CDR2 is YNNKEL (reference sequence). CDR3 sequence (DNA): TGTGCCAGCAGCCACGGCCAAGAGACCCAGTACTTC. Protein sequence: CASSHGQETQYF.

The J gene is TRBJ2-2, the V gene TRBV5-1; 12 bases agree with TRBD2. The CDR3 covers 19 residues. The V gene end was trimmed by 2 bases and the J gene end by 4 bases; junction bases not matched to a gene: 12. The germline V gene encodes CDR1 SGHRS and CDR2 YFSETQ. The DNA for the CDR3 is TGCGCCAGCAGCTTACCCGCTAGCGGGGGGGCCTTTAGCACCGGGGAGCTGTTTTTT. This sequence encodes CASSLPASGGAFSTGELFF.

This clone has only one observation. The chain carries TRBV5-1 and TRBJ1-2, with D maybe TRBD1 (5 bases). The CDR3 totals 13 residues. The V gene lost 6 bases and the J gene lost 0 bases, with 9 bases spanning the gap. Germline lookup yields CDR1 SGHRS and CDR2 YFSETQ. CDR3 loop: CASTQGANYGYTF. CDR3 coding DNA: TGCGCCAGCACCCAGGGCGCTAACTATGGCTACACCTTC.

The V and J genes are TRBV2 and TRBJ2-3; a weak D match, TRBD1 (5 bases). The CDR3 is made up of 14 amino acids. The germline V and J ends were trimmed by 8 bases and 1 base, with 13 bases remaining between them. Germline V gives CDR1 SNHLY, CDR2 FYNNEI. The DNA for the CDR3 is TGTGCCAGCTCTGAGGCCAGGGGCACAGATACGCAGTATTTT. Its translation is CASSEARGTDTQYF.

This chain connects TRBV5-1 to TRBJ2-2, with a weak D call TRBD1 (6 bases). The CDR3 totals 15 residues. The germline CDR1 and CDR2 sequences are SGHRS and YFSETQ. Trimming removed 5 bases at V and 1 base at J, with 12 bases between. Written as DNA, the CDR3 is TGCGCCAGCAGTTTAGGGGGAGTGAACACCGGGGAGCTGTTTTTT. This sequence encodes CASSLGGVNTGELFF.

The chain uses TRBV28 and TRBJ1-2; 8 bases align to TRBD1. Per the germline V gene, CDR1 is MDHEN and CDR2 is SYDVKM. This CDR3 is 13 amino acids long. V lost 10 bases and J lost 7; bases outside the gene matches: 11. DNA of the CDR3: TGTGCCACCCGGACAGGGATCGGTTTTGGCTACACCTTC. Its protein is CATRTGIGFGYTF.

The sample holds one count of this clone. This chain connects TRBV5-1 to TRBJ2-3; 9 bases line up with TRBD2. The V gene end was trimmed by 0 bases and the J gene end by 1 base; junction bases not matched to a gene: 3. The CDR3 consists of 16 residues. Germline loops: CDR1 SGHRS, CDR2 YFSETQ. The CDR3 coding sequence is TGCGCCAGCAGCTTGGAGGCTAGCGGGGGCACAGATACGCAGTATTTT. Its protein is CASSLEASGGTDTQYF.

The gene calls are TRBV5-8 and TRBJ1-1, with D possibly matching TRBD1 (6 bases). Trimming took 0 bases from V and 3 from J, leaving 9 bases between them. The CDR3 runs 14 residues. Germline V gene sequence: CDR1 SGHTS, CDR2 YDEGEE. Written as DNA, the CDR3 is TGTGCCAGCAGCTTGGTTCAGGGGTACACTGAAGCTTTCTTT. It is translated as CASSLVQGYTEAFF.

V is TRBV6-5 and J is TRBJ1-1; 7 nucleotides line up with TRBD1. This CDR3 spans 13 amino acids. Germline CDR1 MNHEY, CDR2 SVGAGI. V lost 6 bases to trimming and J lost 4 bases; unmatched junction nucleotides: 5. CDR3 amino acids: CASSTGAGTEAFF. The CDR3 DNA reads as TGTGCCAGCAGCACAGGGGCAGGCACTGAAGCTTTCTTT.

J is TRBJ2-1 and V is TRBV11-2, with 7 bases identical to TRBD2. Per the germline V gene, CDR1 is SGHAT and CDR2 is FQNNGV. The CDR3 consists of 15 residues. J lost 5 bases, V lost 5 bases, and 9 bases had no gene match. The CDR3 sequence is CASSPRLAGHNEQFF. CDR3 in DNA: TGTGCCAGCAGCCCCCGACTAGCCGGTCACAATGAGCAGTTCTTC.

The J gene is TRBJ1-1, the V gene TRBV4-1; TRBD1 is a possible D gene (6 bases). Germline V gene sequence: CDR1 MGHRA, CDR2 YSYEKL. V lost 4 bases, J lost 0 bases, and 18 bases lay in between. The CDR3 totals 17 residues. This CDR3 is CASSLTGRGYMNTEAFF. In nucleotides, the CDR3 is TGCGCCAGCAGCCTCACCGGCAGGGGCTATATGAACACTGAAGCTTTCTTT.

This clone has just one count. The chain uses TRBV15 and TRBJ1-6, with D maybe TRBD1 (6 bases). The CDR3 loop spans 18 amino acids. V was clipped by 5 bases and J by 9 bases, with 26 bases between them. Germline V CDR1 and CDR2: LNHNV, YYDKDF (reference sequence). The CDR3 protein is CATSPRLRTEGRGSPLHF. As DNA, the CDR3 is TGTGCCACCAGCCCCCGTCTGAGGACAGAAGGGCGCGGTTCACCCCTCCACTTT.